One T cell receptor beta chain is described in this entry. The antigen is unknown. The sample is drawn from a study of shared clonotypes between healthy human individuals. About the study: Each donor's CD4 naive and CD4 memory cells filled three plates apiece, CD8 naive two, and CD8 memory one.

Findings and limits, study-wide: Naive subsets, compared against memory subsets, generally had larger estimated richness values. Sampling included only blood; tissue repertoires likely differ.

Assay: immunoSEQ multiplex PCR; the TCRdb copy retains only in-frame clones and omits some. Of some 1,100,000 clones in the sample, approximately 80% are singletons; the top ten hold under 0.6%. Sequencing input: memory CD4+ T cells from PBMCs. The subset: CD45RA-negative fraction. The sequence was obtained from a man between 18 and 35 years old in good health. Some clones in this sample may be carry-over from other donors' samples.

CDR3 protein: CASSRLGLSSGNTIYF. The CDR3 nucleotides read TGTGCCAGCAGCCGATTGGGCCTTAGCTCTGGAAACACCATATATTTT. V is TRBV5-8 and J is TRBJ1-3; D not resolved. Germline CDR1 reads SGHTS; CDR2 reads YDEGEE. V was trimmed by 4 bases and J by 0 bases, leaving 14 bases between them. The CDR3 extends over 16 amino acids.